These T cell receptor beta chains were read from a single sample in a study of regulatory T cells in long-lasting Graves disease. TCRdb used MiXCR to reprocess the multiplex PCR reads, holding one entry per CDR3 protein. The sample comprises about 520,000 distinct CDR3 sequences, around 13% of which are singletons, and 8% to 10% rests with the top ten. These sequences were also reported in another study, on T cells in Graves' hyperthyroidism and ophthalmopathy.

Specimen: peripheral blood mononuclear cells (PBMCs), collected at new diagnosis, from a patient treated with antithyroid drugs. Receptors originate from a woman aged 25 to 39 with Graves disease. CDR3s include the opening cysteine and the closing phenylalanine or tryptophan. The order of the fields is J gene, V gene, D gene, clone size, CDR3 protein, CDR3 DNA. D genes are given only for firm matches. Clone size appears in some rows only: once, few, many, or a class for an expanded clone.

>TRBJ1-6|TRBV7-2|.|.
CASTAGLRLHNSPLHF
TGTGCTTCGACTGCCGGGTTACGCCTCCATAATTCACCCCTCCACTTT
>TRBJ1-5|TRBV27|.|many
CASSPRSGIGNQPQHF
TGTGCCAGCAGTCCCCGGTCAGGGATCGGCAATCAGCCCCAGCATTTT
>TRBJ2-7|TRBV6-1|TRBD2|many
CASRSRDYSYEQYF
TGTGCCAGCAGGAGCCGGGACTACTCCTACGAGCAGTACTTC
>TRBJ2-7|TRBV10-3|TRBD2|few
CAISTVGGNEQYF
TGTGCCATCTCAACCGTCGGGGGGAACGAGCAGTACTTC
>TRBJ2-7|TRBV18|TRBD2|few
CASSPYSGRTGNEQYF
TGTGCCAGCTCACCGTATAGCGGGAGGACGGGGAACGAGCAGTACTTC
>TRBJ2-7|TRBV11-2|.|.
CASSQQAAPSYEQYF
TGTGCCAGCAGCCAACAGGCAGCCCCCTCCTACGAGCAGTACTTC
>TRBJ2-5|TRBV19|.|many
CASNWASGGTQYF
TGTGCCAGTAATTGGGCATCGGGTGGGACCCAGTACTTC
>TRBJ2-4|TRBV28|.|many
CASSSDAIRGKGIQYF
TGTGCCAGCAGCTCGGACGCGATCAGGGGTAAAGGCATTCAGTACTTC
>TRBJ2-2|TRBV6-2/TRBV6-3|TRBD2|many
CASSPLGLAVGYTGELFF
TGTGCCAGCAGCCCCCTGGGACTAGCGGTCGGGTACACCGGGGAGCTGTTTTTT
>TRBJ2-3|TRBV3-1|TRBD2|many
CASGTSTTDTQYF
TGTGCCAGCGGGACTAGTACAACAGATACGCAGTATTTT